This T cell receptor (beta chain) appears in the sequencing data of a study of tumor and adjacent non-tumor tissue in lung cancer. Notes on the study in general: Tumor tissue had significantly higher TCR diversity than normal lung.

Regarding this clonotype: Its specificity is not known. The CDR3 carries no conserved terminal phenylalanine or tryptophan, so it likely arises from a read error. Because the CDR3's place on the DNA is in doubt, the DNA is left out and the CDR3 is given as listed by TCRdb.

Three rounds of nested PCR, following a modified ARM-PCR protocol, produced the TCRbeta library. TCRdb reprocessed the multiplex PCR reads via MiXCR and lists one record per CDR3 protein. This table has roughly 150,000 distinct CDR3 sequences, roughly 70% appearing once. The CDR3 length is 13 residues, termini included. Looked up from germline, CDR1 is MNHNS and CDR2 is SASEGT. No cell sorting was done before RNA was extracted from the tissue. The clonotype comes from a man aged 60 to 69 with small cell lung cancer. Sequenced input: lung tumor tissue. V is TRBV6-1 and J is TRBJ2-7; the DNA was not used to check the table's D call, TRBD1. CDR3 amino acids: CANSEVPTGTEVL.